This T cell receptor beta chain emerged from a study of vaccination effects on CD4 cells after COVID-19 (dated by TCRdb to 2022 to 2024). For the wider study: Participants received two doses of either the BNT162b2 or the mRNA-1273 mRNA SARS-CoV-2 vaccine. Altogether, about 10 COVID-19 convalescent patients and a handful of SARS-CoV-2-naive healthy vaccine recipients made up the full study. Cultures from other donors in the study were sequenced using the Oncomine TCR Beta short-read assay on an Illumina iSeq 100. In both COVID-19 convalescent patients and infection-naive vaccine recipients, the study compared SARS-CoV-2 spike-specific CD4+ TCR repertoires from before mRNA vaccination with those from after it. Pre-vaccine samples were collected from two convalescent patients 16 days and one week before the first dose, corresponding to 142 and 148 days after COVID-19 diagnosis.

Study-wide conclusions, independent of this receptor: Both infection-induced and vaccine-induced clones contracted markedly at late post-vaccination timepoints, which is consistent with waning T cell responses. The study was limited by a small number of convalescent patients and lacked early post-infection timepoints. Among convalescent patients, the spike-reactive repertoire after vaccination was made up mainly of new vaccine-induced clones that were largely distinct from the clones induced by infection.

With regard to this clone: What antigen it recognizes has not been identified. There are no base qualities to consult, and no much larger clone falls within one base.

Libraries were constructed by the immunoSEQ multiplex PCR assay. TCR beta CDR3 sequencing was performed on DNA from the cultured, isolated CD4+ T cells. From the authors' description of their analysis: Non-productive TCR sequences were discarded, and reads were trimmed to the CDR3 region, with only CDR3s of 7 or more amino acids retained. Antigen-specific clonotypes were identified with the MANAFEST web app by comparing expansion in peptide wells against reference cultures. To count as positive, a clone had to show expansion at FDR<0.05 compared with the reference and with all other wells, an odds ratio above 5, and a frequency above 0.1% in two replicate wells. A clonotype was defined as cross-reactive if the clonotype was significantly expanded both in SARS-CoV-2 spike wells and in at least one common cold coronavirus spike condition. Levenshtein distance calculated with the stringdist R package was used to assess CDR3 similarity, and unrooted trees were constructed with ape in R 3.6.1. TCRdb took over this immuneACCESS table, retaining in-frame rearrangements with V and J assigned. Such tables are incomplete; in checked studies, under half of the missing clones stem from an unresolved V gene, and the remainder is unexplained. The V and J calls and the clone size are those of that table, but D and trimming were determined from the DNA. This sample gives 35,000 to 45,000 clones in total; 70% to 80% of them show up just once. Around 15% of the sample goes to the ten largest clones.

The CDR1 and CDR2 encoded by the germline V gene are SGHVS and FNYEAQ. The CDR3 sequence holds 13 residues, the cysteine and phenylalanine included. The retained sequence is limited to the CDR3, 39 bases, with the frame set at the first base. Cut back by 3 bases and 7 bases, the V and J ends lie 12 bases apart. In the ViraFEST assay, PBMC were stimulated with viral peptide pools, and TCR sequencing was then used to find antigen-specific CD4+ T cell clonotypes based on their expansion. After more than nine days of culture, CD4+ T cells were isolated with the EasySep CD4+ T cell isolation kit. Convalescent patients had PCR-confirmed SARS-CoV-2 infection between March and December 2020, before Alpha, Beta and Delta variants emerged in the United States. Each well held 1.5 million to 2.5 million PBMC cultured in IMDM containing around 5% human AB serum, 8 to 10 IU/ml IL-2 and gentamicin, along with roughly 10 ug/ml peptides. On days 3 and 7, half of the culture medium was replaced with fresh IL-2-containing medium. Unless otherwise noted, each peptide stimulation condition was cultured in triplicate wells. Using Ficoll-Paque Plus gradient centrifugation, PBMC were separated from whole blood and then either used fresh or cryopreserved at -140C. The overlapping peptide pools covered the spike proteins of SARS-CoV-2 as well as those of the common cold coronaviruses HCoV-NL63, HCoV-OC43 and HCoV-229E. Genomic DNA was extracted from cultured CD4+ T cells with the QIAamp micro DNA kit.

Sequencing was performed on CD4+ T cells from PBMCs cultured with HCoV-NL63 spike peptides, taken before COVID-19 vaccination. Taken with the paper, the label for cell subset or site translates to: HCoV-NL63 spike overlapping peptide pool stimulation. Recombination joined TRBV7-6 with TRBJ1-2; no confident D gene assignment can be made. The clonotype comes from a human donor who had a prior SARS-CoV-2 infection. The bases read TGTGCCAGCAGCTTCGGCCGGGCGGGTGGCTACACCTTC. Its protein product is CASSFGRAGGYTF.